This section outlines one T cell receptor (beta chain) sequence together with its context. The authors' processing: Estimation of nucleated cell counts was performed using reference gene primer amplification. Clones were read by immunoSEQ multiplex PCR, and TCRdb kept only the in-frame ones, dropping some. V, J and clone size are taken as reported in that table, and D and trimming were inferred from the DNA itself. The table lists approximately 28,000 clones, 90% of them singletons, with 8% to 9% in the top ten. This specimen comes from a study of blood T cell repertoires in COVID-19. Study as a whole: Material from acute and convalescent COVID-19 was sourced from the United States, Italy and Spain. PBMCs, B-cell-depleted T cells, or T cells provided the cDNA or gDNA that made up the material.

The trim removed 4 bases at V and 5 bases at J, leaving 4 bases unmatched. Germline CDR1 and CDR2: SNHLY and FYNNEI. The CDR3 has 14 amino acids. V and J are TRBV2 and TRBJ1-1, with TRBD1 matching 10 bases. This TCR came from a man aged 65-85 years with active or convalescent COVID-19. The sample taken for sequencing was peripheral blood. CDR3 sequence: CASSGRTGGTEAFF. DNA for the CDR3: TGTGCCAGCAGTGGGAGGACAGGGGGAACTGAAGCTTTCTTT.